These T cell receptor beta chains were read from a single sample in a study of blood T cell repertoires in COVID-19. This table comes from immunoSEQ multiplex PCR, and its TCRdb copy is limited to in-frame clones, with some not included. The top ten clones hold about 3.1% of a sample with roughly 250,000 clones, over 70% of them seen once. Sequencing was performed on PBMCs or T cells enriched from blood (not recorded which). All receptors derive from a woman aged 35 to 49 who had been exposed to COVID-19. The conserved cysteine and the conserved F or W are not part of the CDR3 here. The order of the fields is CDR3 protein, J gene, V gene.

ARSLAGSNYGYT,TRBJ1-2,TRBV5-3
ASSLAQGNEQF,TRBJ2-1,TRBV7-2
ASTSGTGMYNEQF,TRBJ2-1,TRBV19
ASSHYGSANTGELF,TRBJ2-2,TRBV4-1
ASYEAGGRTEAF,TRBJ1-1,TRBV6-5
ATQTPHSGNTIY,TRBJ1-3,TRBV6-5
ASSLLRGDVYNSPLH,TRBJ1-6,TRBV7-2
ASRGGFQEGYT,TRBJ1-2,TRBV6-5
ATSDQDSTLETQY,TRBJ2-5,TRBV24-1
ASSLLLYSNQPQH,TRBJ1-5,TRBV7-8
ASSPGQRNEQF,TRBJ2-1,TRBV28
ASSLRQGPYEQY,TRBJ2-7,TRBV3-1/TRBV3-2
ASSATDRVGTQY,TRBJ2-3,TRBV28
ASSQEGLRGYT,TRBJ1-2,TRBV3-1/TRBV3-2
ASSQGGGNSNQPQH,TRBJ1-5,TRBV5-1
ASRYGTVDNQPQH,TRBJ1-5,TRBV6-5
ASSLGGPSGNNEQF,TRBJ2-1,TRBV11-2
ASSKPTGAQYEQY,TRBJ2-7,TRBV21-1
ASSSHTEGPYEQY,TRBJ2-7,TRBV7-9
ASSPYLPRQGSTEAF,TRBJ1-1,TRBV3-1/TRBV3-2
ASSFAGGLNTQY,TRBJ2-3,TRBV11-2
ASSSAGPTEAF,TRBJ1-1,TRBV11-1
ASSQVRGYGYANQPQH,TRBJ1-5,TRBV3-1/TRBV3-2
ASSLTGSNTGELF,TRBJ2-2,TRBV7-3
ASSSGGYRKAEQY,TRBJ2-7,TRBV7-9
ASSVESSRLAYYNEQF,TRBJ2-1,TRBV9
ASSPSGTEAF,TRBJ1-1,TRBV7-8
ASSPRLAGDYNEQF,TRBJ2-1,TRBV9
AWNQDSYNSPLH,TRBJ1-6,TRBV30
ASSQQGADYGYT,TRBJ1-2,TRBV5-4
AWTGLADTQY,TRBJ2-3,TRBV30
ASSLELPGQGSYEQY,TRBJ2-7,TRBV11-2
ATSDIRRTGGKADEQF,TRBJ2-1,TRBV24-1
ASSQTTGAGSNQPQH,TRBJ1-5,TRBV4-2
ASSQVRQGYT,TRBJ1-2,TRBV3-1/TRBV3-2
ASSLTGGNSPLH,TRBJ1-6,TRBV5-8
ASSYGQGTYEQY,TRBJ2-7,TRBV7-2
ASSLVDQETQY,TRBJ2-5,TRBV5-6
ASRTDLSEAF,TRBJ1-1,TRBV2
ASSLDRTGGVNGYT,TRBJ1-2,TRBV5-6
ATSVGAQPQH,TRBJ1-5,TRBV24-1
ASRREPTTYEQY,TRBJ2-7,TRBV5-4
ASSRGQGTSSTEAF,TRBJ1-1,TRBV7-9
ASSQFAGTGTTRTNEKLF,TRBJ1-4,TRBV23-1
SVETTSRNEQF,TRBJ2-1,TRBV29-1
ATSDLGGSSTDTQY,TRBJ2-3,TRBV24-1
ASSTYRLITDTQY,TRBJ2-3,TRBV18
ATSDWMTGQETQY,TRBJ2-5,TRBV24-1
ASSMSFSGNTIY,TRBJ1-3,TRBV19
ASSTDPARRDQPQH,TRBJ1-5,TRBV19
ASGLLSTGTSGRSSYNEQF,TRBJ2-1,TRBV12-5
ASTPGGGREY,TRBJ2-3,TRBV2
ASSYRGDSTDTQY,TRBJ2-3,TRBV6-2/TRBV6-3